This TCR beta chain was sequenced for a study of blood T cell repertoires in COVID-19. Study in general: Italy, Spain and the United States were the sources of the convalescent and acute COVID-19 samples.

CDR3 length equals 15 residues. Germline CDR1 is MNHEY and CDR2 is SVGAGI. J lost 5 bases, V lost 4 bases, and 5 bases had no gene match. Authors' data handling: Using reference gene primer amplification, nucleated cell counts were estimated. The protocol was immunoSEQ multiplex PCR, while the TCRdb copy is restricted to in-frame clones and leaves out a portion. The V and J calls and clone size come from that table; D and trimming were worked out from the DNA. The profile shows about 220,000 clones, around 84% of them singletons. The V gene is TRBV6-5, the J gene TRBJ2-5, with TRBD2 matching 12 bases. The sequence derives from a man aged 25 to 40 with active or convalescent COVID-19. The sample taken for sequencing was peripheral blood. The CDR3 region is CASSFLAGGPETQYF. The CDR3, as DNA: TGTGCCAGCAGTTTCCTAGCGGGAGGGCCTGAGACCCAGTACTTC.